Each of the 10 T cell receptor beta chains below was sequenced from the same sample in a study of T-cell memory formation after mild COVID-19. TCRdb passed the 5' RACE reads through MiXCR, listing each CDR3 protein once. The table has 190,000 or so distinct CDR3 sequences, about a fifth seen once; the top ten hold under 30%. The sequenced sample was PBMCs or a T cell subset sorted from them (not recorded which). The origin of the receptors is an adult woman who had mild COVID-19 (a few samples of this study predate the infection). Cell type and time point are not known.

This chain uses TRBV7-9 with TRBJ1-4; 9 nucleotides align to TRBD1. The ends lost 4 bases at V and 8 bases at J; junction bases unmatched: 5. The V gene's germline CDR1 is SEHNR and CDR2 FQNEAQ (reference sequence). CDR3 length: 14 residues. This CDR3 reads CASSSGQGEEKLFF. In nucleotides, the CDR3 is TGTGCCAGCAGCTCGGGACAGGGAGAGGAAAAACTGTTTTTT.

The chain employs TRBV5-1 and TRBJ2-7; the D gene could be TRBD1 or TRBD2 (5 bases each). CDR1 is SGHRS and CDR2 is YFSETQ in the germline V gene. V was clipped by 0 bases and J by 0 bases, with 10 bases between them. CDR3 length: 15 residues. The CDR3 DNA is TGCGCCAGCAGCTTGGGTCCGGGGCACTCCTACGAGCAGTACTTC. Translating it yields CASSLGPGHSYEQYF.

This chain connects TRBV6-5 to TRBJ2-7, with D perhaps given as TRBD1 or TRBD2 (5 bases each). CDR3 length: 13 amino acids. Per the germline V gene, CDR1 is MNHEY and CDR2 is SVGAGI. V was trimmed by 8 bases and J by 5 bases, leaving 16 bases between them. CDR3 protein: CASRIRENDEQYF. CDR3 bases: TGTGCCAGCCGTATCAGGGAGAACGACGAGCAGTACTTC.

This rearrangement joins TRBV30 to TRBJ2-3, with D possibly being TRBD2 (6 bases). Trimming took 4 bases from V and 1 from J, leaving 12 bases between them. The germline V gene encodes CDR1 GTSNPN and CDR2 SVGIG (reference sequence). CDR3 size: 14 residues. CDR3 DNA sequence: TGTGCCTGGACCATAGGGACTGGCACAGATACGCAGTATTTT. As protein: CAWTIGTGTDTQYF.

The gene calls are TRBV5-4 and TRBJ1-3, with TRBD1 as a possible D gene (5 bases). CDR1 SGHNT and CDR2 YYREEE come from the germline V gene (reference sequence). The V gene lost 3 bases and the J gene lost 0 bases, with 10 bases spanning the gap. The CDR3 loop spans 15 amino acids. CDR3 coding DNA: TGTGCCAGCAGCTGGGGCACCAGCTCTGGAAACACCATATATTTT. Amino acids: CASSWGTSSGNTIYF.

J is TRBJ2-3 and V is TRBV5-1, with D tentatively TRBD2 (6 bases). Germline lookup yields CDR1 SGHRS and CDR2 YFSETQ. This CDR3 is built from 15 residues. V was shortened by 0 bases and J by 2 bases, with 10 bases between the two germline ends. The CDR3 DNA follows: TGCGCCAGCAGCTTGGTGGGGGGTAACACAGATACGCAGTATTTT. Its protein product is CASSLVGGNTDTQYF.

This chain links TRBV4-1 with TRBJ1-1, with D unclear. In germline, CDR1 is MGHRA, CDR2 YSYEKL. V lost 1 base and J lost 6, with 9 bases in between. The CDR3 length is 13 residues. CDR3 bases: TGCGCCAGCAGCCAAGGGGTACGGCCTGAAGCTTTCTTT. Protein sequence: CASSQGVRPEAFF.

A few counts support this clonotype. The chain has TRBV7-9 and TRBJ2-7, with TRBD2 as a possible D gene (5 bases). Trimming stripped 6 bases from V and 2 bases from J, with 14 bases between. CDR1 is SEHNR and CDR2 is FQNEAQ in the germline V gene (reference sequence). The CDR3 length is 14 residues. This chain's CDR3 is CASSPTGFTYEQYF. The CDR3 region has the DNA TGTGCCAGCAGTCCAACGGGATTTACCTACGAGCAGTACTTC.

This clonotype was seen a handful of times. The chain has TRBV19 and TRBJ2-5; the D is unclear. Germline V lookup: CDR1 LNHDA, CDR2 SQIVND (reference sequence). Trimming cost V 10 bases and J 3 bases, with 6 bases left between them. The CDR3 contains 10 residues. The CDR3 sequence: CATTKETQYF. The CDR3 region has the DNA TGTGCCACGACGAAAGAGACCCAGTACTTC. The full variable domain, rest sourced from reference TRBV19 and TRBJ2-5, is DGGITQSPKYLFRKEGQNVTLSCEQNLNHDAMYWYRQDPGQGLRLIYYSQIVNDFQKGDIAEGYSVSREKKESFPLTVTSAQKNPTAFYLCATTKETQYFGPGTRLLVL.

The V call is TRBV7-9, the J call TRBJ2-5, with a tentative D call TRBD1 (6 bases). With 5 bases removed from V and 2 bases from J, the gap between germline ends came to 15 bases. The CDR3 sequence is 15 residues long. In germline, CDR1 is SEHNR, CDR2 FQNEAQ (reference sequence). The CDR3 DNA sequence: TGTGCCAGCAGCCCATACAGGGTACTTCAAGAGACCCAGTACTTC. The encoded protein is CASSPYRVLQETQYF.